This T cell receptor (beta chain) derives from a study of precursors of human CD4 cytotoxic T cells (dated by TCRdb to 2017 to 2018). About the study as a whole: CD4+ memory subsets from about 13 donors in total were covered by the bulk TCR-seq analysis. TCR-seq analysis of over eleven donors yielded TCRalpha and TCRbeta chain sequences (table S7).

This clonotype was detected a few times. What antigen it recognizes has not been identified. Base qualities are not at hand, and no much larger clone is one base apart. The reads were generated on an Illumina MiSeq. Turning to the authors' computational methods: Repertoire diversity was measured with the Shannon-Wiener index computed in VDJtools. A TCRbeta clonotype was considered expanded if its clonotype frequency was 3 or more. TCRdb cleaned the public reads at Q25 with fastp, built clones with MiXCR and kept in-frame beta chains. One record per CDR3 amino acid sequence lists the most common genes and DNA. TCRdb, not the authors, supplied the V and J calls. For this sample there are roughly 700 distinct CDR3 sequences; less than 20% appear just once. The ten largest clones represent about 7.7% of the sample. Beyond this particular receptor, the publication reports: Only 13 of the 14 donors were included in some of the bulk TCR-seq comparisons, which suggests that not every subset was available for every donor. IL-7Rhigh and IL-7R- TEMRA subsets showed more restricted TCR repertoires, with lower diversity and more expanded clonotypes, than TCM and TEM subsets. The limitation that the direction of differentiation between precursor and effector cells cannot be definitively established by a human observational design was noted by the authors. A bigger share of IL-7Rhigh TEMRA clonotypes consisted of expanded effector clonotypes than was the case for TEM or TCM clonotypes.

To test a precursor-effector relationship among CD4 cytotoxic T cells, bulk UMI-based TCR sequencing was performed on four sorted CD4+ memory subsets (TCM, TEM, IL-7Rhigh TEMRA, IL-7R- TEMRA). Cells were obtained from peripheral blood mononuclear cells isolated from human blood. CDR1 is given as SGHRS and CDR2 as YFSETQ, both from the germline V gene. The CDR3 spans 13 residues, from the cysteine through the phenylalanine. CDR3 DNA only is kept here, 39 bases in frame from base 1. The junction shows trimming of 5 bases on V and 2 bases on J, plus 10 bases between the germline ends. The receptor was isolated from a human donor in good health. This receptor chain uses TRBV5-1 and TRBJ2-5; the D gene is perhaps TRBD1, from 5 matching bases. The sample taken for sequencing was memory CD4+ T cells from blood (PBMCs). The DNA sequence is given as TGCGCCAGCAGAGTCAGGGAACAAGAGACCCAGTACTTC. It codes for CASRVREQETQYF.